These 23 T cell receptor beta chains were sequenced from one sample in a study of T cells in Graves' hyperthyroidism and ophthalmopathy. Researchers amplified the TCR beta CDR3 regions from RNA transcripts. The HTBI primer set drove a first-round RT-PCR of the TCR CDR3. One entry per CDR3 protein results from TCRdb running MiXCR on the multiplex PCR reads. This sample carries over 300,000 distinct CDR3 sequences, roughly 14% of them seen once, and the ten largest clones take 8% to 13%. Sequenced sample: blood. Every receptor here comes from a woman aged 60-75 years with Graves' hyperthyroidism.

This clonotype was observed at least ten times. J is TRBJ2-6 and V is TRBV20-1; unclear D gene. Germline CDR1 is DFQATT and CDR2 is SNEGSKA (reference sequence). Deletions cut 4 bases from V and 0 bases from J, with 13 bases between. There are 16 residues in the CDR3. The CDR3 DNA follows: TGCAGTGCTACCGAGACCCGCGCCTCTGGGGCCAACGTCCTGACTTTC. As protein: CSATETRASGANVLTF.

This clonotype appeared many times. The chain links TRBV3-1 to TRBJ2-5; perhaps TRBD2 as D (5 bases). Trimming took off 2 bases at V and 5 bases at J, with 21 bases between the two ends. This CDR3 is built from 17 residues. The V gene's germline CDR1 is LGHDT and CDR2 YNNKEL (reference sequence). The CDR3 is CASSQFGLAQSWETQYF. CDR3 in DNA: TGTGCCAGCAGCCAATTCGGGCTAGCACAAAGTTGGGAGACCCAGTACTTC.

In its sample, this clonotype was seen many times. The chain links TRBV3-1 to TRBJ2-5; 13 bases are a match to TRBD2. The germline V gene encodes CDR1 LGHDT and CDR2 YNNKEL (reference sequence). This CDR3 region has 15 residues. V lost 4 bases, J lost 4 bases, and 3 bases stayed unmatched. In nucleotides, the CDR3 is TGTGCCAGCAGCCTGGGACTAGCGGGATCAGAGACCCAGTACTTC. Its translation: CASSLGLAGSETQYF.

The chain recombines TRBV7-8 with TRBJ1-1, with D perhaps TRBD1 (6 bases). The CDR3 contains 14 residues. Trimming removed 5 bases at V and 5 bases at J, with 15 bases between. Germline assignment: CDR1 SGHVS and CDR2 FQNEAQ. The CDR3 region has the DNA TGTGCCAGCAGCGTGGGACCGGACAGAACTGAAGCTTTCTTT. Protein: CASSVGPDRTEAFF.

This clonotype was seen only a few times. The chain couples TRBV28 to TRBJ1-2; unclear D gene. With 3 bases removed from V and 8 bases from J, the gap between germline ends came to 7 bases. Looked up from germline, CDR1 is MDHEN and CDR2 is SYDVKM. This CDR3 has 11 residues. The CDR3 spells CASSFPGGYTF. CDR3 DNA sequence: TGTGCCAGCAGTTTCCCGGGAGGCTACACCTTC.

The chain uses TRBV28 and TRBJ2-3; the D gene is possibly TRBD2 (5 bases). The CDR3 is made up of 15 amino acids. Trimming removed 6 bases from V and 0 bases from J, with 13 bases in between. Germline loops: CDR1 MDHEN, CDR2 SYDVKM. Written as DNA, the CDR3 is TGTGCCAGCAGACACGTCACGGGGAGCACAGATACGCAGTATTTT. It encodes CASRHVTGSTDTQYF.

This clonotype was observed many times. J is TRBJ2-1 and V is TRBV2; D possibly uses TRBD1 or TRBD2 (5 bases each). CDR3 length: 11 amino acids. Trimming shortened V by 5 bases and J by 14 bases, and 13 bases separated the two germline ends. The V gene's germline CDR1 is SNHLY and CDR2 FYNNEI. CDR3: CASSMRGKEFF. As DNA, the CDR3 is TGTGCCAGCAGTATGAGGGGTAAAGAGTTCTTC.

The chain links TRBV6-1 to TRBJ2-7, with 8 bases that match TRBD1. The CDR3 runs 14 residues. The germline V gene encodes CDR1 MNHNS and CDR2 SASEGT. J was trimmed by 3 bases and V by 5 bases; bases with no gene match: 6. CDR3 bases: TGTGCCAGCAGTTTGACAGGGGATTTCTACGAGCAGTACTTC. This codes for CASSLTGDFYEQYF.

The chain carries TRBV19 and TRBJ1-1; maybe TRBD1 (5 bases). Germline V CDR1 and CDR2: LNHDA, SQIVND (reference sequence). With 5 bases removed from V and 0 bases from J, the gap between germline ends came to 13 bases. CDR3 length: 15 residues. The CDR3 DNA sequence: TGTGCCAGTAGTCTGGCAGGGCCCGTGAACACTGAAGCTTTCTTT. Amino acids: CASSLAGPVNTEAFF.

This clonotype was counted only a few times. The chain combines TRBV28 with TRBJ1-2, with D possibly TRBD1 on 5 matching bases. The length of the CDR3 is 14 residues. V was clipped by 3 bases and J by 0 bases, with 8 bases between them. The germline V gene has CDR1 MDHEN and CDR2 SYDVKM. The CDR3 bases are TGTGCCAGCAGTTTGAAAGGGGCTAACTATGGCTACACCTTC. This encodes CASSLKGANYGYTF.

This clonotype was seen at least ten times. CDR3: CSALTDRETQYF. The CDR3 DNA follows: TGCAGTGCTTTAACGGACAGAGAGACCCAGTACTTC. V gene TRBV20-1 combines with J gene TRBJ2-5; the D gene is possibly TRBD1 (6 bases). Between the trimmed V and J ends, which lost 5 bases and 4 bases, there was a span of 11 bases. The CDR3 has 12 amino acids. Germline CDR1 DFQATT, CDR2 SNEGSKA (reference sequence).

The chain recombines TRBV4-1 with TRBJ1-1, with D unclear. V was cut by 7 bases and J by 6 bases, with 21 bases left in between. Looked up from germline, CDR1 is MGHRA and CDR2 is YSYEKL. CDR3 length: 15 residues. The CDR3 DNA follows: TGCGCCAGCACCCAGTCCCGGGTAGTGGGCCCTGAAGCTTTCTTT. It specifies CASTQSRVVGPEAFF.

Many counts were recorded for this clonotype. V and J are TRBV11-2 and TRBJ2-3; D unclear. V was shortened by 5 bases and J by 5 bases, with 17 bases between the two germline ends. This CDR3 contains 15 residues. From germline, CDR1 is SGHAT and CDR2 FQNNGV. In DNA form, the CDR3 reads TGTGCCAGCAGCCCCAGGACGCTGGTTCGAGATACGCAGTATTTT. Its translation is CASSPRTLVRDTQYF.

This clonotype has just a few counts. The chain has TRBV30 and TRBJ1-1; 10 bases fit TRBD1. The CDR3 runs 17 residues. The germline V gene has CDR1 GTSNPN and CDR2 SVGIG (reference sequence). V lost 3 bases to trimming and J lost 0 bases; unmatched junction nucleotides: 10. The chain's CDR3 is CAWRWSRDRGMNTEAFF. CDR3 in DNA: TGTGCCTGGAGGTGGAGCCGGGACAGGGGAATGAACACTGAAGCTTTCTTT.

In this sample, this clonotype turned up a few times. The chain uses TRBV5-1 and TRBJ2-3; 7 nucleotides line up with TRBD2. There are 16 residues in the CDR3. The ends lost 3 bases at V and 5 bases at J; junction bases unmatched: 12. Germline V gene sequence: CDR1 SGHRS, CDR2 YFSETQ. In DNA, the CDR3 is TGCGCCAGCAGCTCCCGGGGTAGCGGGCTCCAAGATACGCAGTATTTT. Translated, it gives CASSSRGSGLQDTQYF.

This clonotype appeared a few times. The chain uses TRBV14 and TRBJ2-7; TRBD1 is a possible D gene (5 bases). The length of the CDR3 is 13 residues. V shed 0 bases and J shed 5 bases, with 8 bases lying between them. Germline values: CDR1 SGHDN, CDR2 FVKESK. CDR3 region: CASSQEGRNEQYF. In DNA form, the CDR3 reads TGTGCCAGCAGCCAAGAGGGGCGAAACGAGCAGTACTTC.

V gene TRBV5-6 combines with J gene TRBJ1-4, with unresolved D. The germline CDR1 and CDR2 sequences are SGHDT and YYEEEE. Trimming shortened V by 1 base and J by 2 bases, and 18 bases separated the two germline ends. This CDR3 has 18 residues. This CDR3 reads CASSLWLADSQTNEKLFF. The CDR3 DNA reads TGTGCCAGCAGCTTGTGGTTGGCAGACTCGCAGACTAATGAAAAACTGTTTTTT.

The chain couples TRBV6-1 to TRBJ2-3; TRBD1 matches at 7 bases. This CDR3 region has 15 residues. Losses at the gene ends were 6 bases for V and 1 base for J; bases not matched to a gene: 7. CDR1 MNHNS and CDR2 SASEGT come from the germline V gene. The CDR3 sequence is CASSRQGWGTDTQYF. In DNA, the CDR3 is TGTGCCAGCAGCCGACAGGGCTGGGGCACAGATACGCAGTATTTT.

In this sample, this clonotype turned up a few times. J is TRBJ2-7 and V is TRBV19; D is tentatively TRBD1 or TRBD2 (5 bases each). The CDR3 totals 13 residues. CDR1 is LNHDA and CDR2 is SQIVND in the germline V gene (reference sequence). The V end was cut by 6 bases, the J end by 5 bases, with 14 bases between. The CDR3 protein is CASSSWQGDEQYF. The CDR3, as DNA: TGTGCCAGTAGCTCGTGGCAGGGAGACGAGCAGTACTTC.

This clonotype was seen more than once but under ten times. This sequence joins TRBV28 and TRBJ2-1; D is unresolved. CDR3 size: 11 residues. The V gene's germline CDR1 is MDHEN and CDR2 SYDVKM. V lost 1 base, J lost 12 bases, and 7 bases lay in between. CDR3 in amino acids: CASSLLVRQFF. CDR3 coding DNA: TGTGCCAGCAGTTTATTAGTTCGGCAGTTCTTC.

V gene TRBV30 combines with J gene TRBJ2-2; D possibly corresponds to TRBD2 (5 bases). Germline loops: CDR1 GTSNPN, CDR2 SVGIG (reference sequence). The CDR3 length is 14 residues. The V gene lost 5 bases and the J gene lost 6 bases, with 16 bases spanning the gap. CDR3: CAWSYSSFPGELFF. CDR3 DNA: TGTGCCTGGTCTTATTCTAGCTTTCCCGGGGAGCTGTTTTTT. Filled out from reference TRBV30 and TRBJ2-2, the complete variable domain reads SQTIHQWPATLVQPVGSPLSLECTVEGTSNPNLYWYRQAAGRGLQLLFYSVGIGQISSEVPQNLSASRPQDRQFILSSKKLLLSDSGFYLCAWSYSSFPGELFFGEGSRLTVL.

This clonotype has a count of ten or more. The rearrangement joins TRBV11-2 to TRBJ2-2; D is perhaps TRBD1 (6 bases). The V and J ends lost 5 bases and 6 bases respectively, with 22 bases between them. Germline lookup yields CDR1 SGHAT and CDR2 FQNNGV. The CDR3 runs to 17 residues. Here the CDR3 DNA reads TGTGCCAGCAGCCCCACGGCAGCCAGGGGCGATGCCGGGGAGCTGTTTTTT. Translation gives CASSPTAARGDAGELFF.

This clonotype came up many times. The genes are TRBV5-1 and TRBJ2-3, with 10 bases matching TRBD2. Losses at the gene ends were 4 bases for V and 6 bases for J; bases not matched to a gene: 11. The CDR3 has 16 residues. Germline CDR1 SGHRS, CDR2 YFSETQ. In nucleotides, the CDR3 is TGCGCCAGCAGCGCCTCTAGCGGGAGCATGGCTGATACGCAGTATTTT. Protein product: CASSASSGSMADTQYF.